One T cell receptor beta chain is described in this entry. Antigen specificity is unknown. V lost 3 bases and J 5 bases, leaving 20 bases between the germline ends. Germline CDR1 is SGHNT and CDR2 is YENEEA. The length of the CDR3 is 16 residues. The source of the sample is a study of a mutant IDH1 vaccine in newly diagnosed glioma. Study at large: Therapy received beforehand was radiotherapy, temozolomide, or both, with most patients given both.

Generated by immunoSEQ multiplex PCR, the TCRdb table keeps only in-frame clones and is missing some. The data show about 94,000 clones, nearly 90% seen once. The time point denotes: week 47, end of study. The content of each vaccine dose was 300 ug of mutant IDH1 20-mer peptide, and topical imiquimod accompanied it. At weeks 1, 3, 5, 7, 11, 15, 19 and 23, patients received a vaccination, eight in all. Donors had new WHO grade 3 or 4 IDH1-mutant, ATRX-lost astrocytomas. This clonotype was sampled from a woman aged 45-60 years with glioma. V usage is TRBV11-3 and J usage is TRBJ2-7, with unresolved D. Sequenced here: PBMCs, sampled from a glioma patient whose treatment included an IDH1 peptide vaccine. As DNA, the CDR3 is TGTGCCAGCAGCTTGGGCGGACGGACCATTGGGAACGAGCAGTACTTC. It is translated as CASSLGGRTIGNEQYF.